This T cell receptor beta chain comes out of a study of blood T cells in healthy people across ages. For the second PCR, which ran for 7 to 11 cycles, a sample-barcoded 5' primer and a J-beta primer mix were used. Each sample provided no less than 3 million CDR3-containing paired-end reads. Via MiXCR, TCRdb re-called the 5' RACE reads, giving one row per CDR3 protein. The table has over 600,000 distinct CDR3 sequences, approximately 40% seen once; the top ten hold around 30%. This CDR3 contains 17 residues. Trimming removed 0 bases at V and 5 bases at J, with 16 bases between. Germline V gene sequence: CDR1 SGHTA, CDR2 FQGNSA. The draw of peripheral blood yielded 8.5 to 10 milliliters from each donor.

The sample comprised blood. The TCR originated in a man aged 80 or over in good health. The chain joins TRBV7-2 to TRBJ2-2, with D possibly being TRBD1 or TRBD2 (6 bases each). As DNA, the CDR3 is TGTGCCAGCAGCTTAGCAAAAGGGGGGTCATGGACCGGGGAGCTGTTTTTT. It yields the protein CASSLAKGGSWTGELFF. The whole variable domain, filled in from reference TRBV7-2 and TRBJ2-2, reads GAGVSQSPSNKVTEKGKDVELRCDPISGHTALYWYRQSLGQGLEFLIYFQGNSAPDKSGLPSDRFSAERTGGSVSTLTIQRTQQEDSAVYLCASSLAKGGSWTGELFFGEGSRLTVL.